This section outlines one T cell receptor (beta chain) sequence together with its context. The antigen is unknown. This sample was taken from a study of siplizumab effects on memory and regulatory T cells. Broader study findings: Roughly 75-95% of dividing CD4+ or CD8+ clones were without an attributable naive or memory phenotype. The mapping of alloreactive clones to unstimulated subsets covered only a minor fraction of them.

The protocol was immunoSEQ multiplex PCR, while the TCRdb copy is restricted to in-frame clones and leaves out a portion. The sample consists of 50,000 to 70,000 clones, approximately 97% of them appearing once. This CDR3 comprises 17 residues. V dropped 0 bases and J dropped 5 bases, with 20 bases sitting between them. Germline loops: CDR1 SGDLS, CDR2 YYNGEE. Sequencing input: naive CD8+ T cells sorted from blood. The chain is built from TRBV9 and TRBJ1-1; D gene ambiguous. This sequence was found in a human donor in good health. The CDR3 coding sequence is TGTGCCAGCAGCGTAGTGTATCAGGTGAACCCGGGGACTGAAGCTTTCTTT. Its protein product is CASSVVYQVNPGTEAFF.